These 27 T cell receptor beta chains originate from one sample sequenced in a study of CD8+ T cells in alopecia areata. Regarding treatment: oral pan-JAK inhibitor, 5-10 mg twice daily. RNA was extracted and reverse transcribed into cDNA as the sequencing template. Here immunoSEQ multiplex PCR was the method, and the copy in TCRdb shows in-frame clones only, minus some. The table lists about 210,000 clones, approximately 70% of them singletons. The source material was CD4+ T cells sorted from blood, sampled at week 44, from a patient treated with tofacitinib. The receptors were sampled from a human donor with alopecia areata.

At least ten counts were recorded for this clone. This rearrangement joins TRBV7-2 to TRBJ2-1; the match to TRBD2 covers 7 bases. Germline CDR1 SGHTA, CDR2 FQGNSA. J gave up 6 bases and V 4 bases, and 9 bases lay outside the gene matches. The CDR3 is 15 amino acids. The CDR3 loop is CASSSGNPGGNEQFF. DNA of the CDR3: TGTGCCAGCAGCTCGGGTAACCCGGGGGGCAATGAGCAGTTCTTC.

The chain joins TRBV5-1 to TRBJ2-1; D possibly uses TRBD1 or TRBD2 (5 bases each). The V end lost 3 bases, the J end lost 6 bases, and 19 bases lay between the germline ends. The length of the CDR3 is 16 residues. Germline lookup yields CDR1 SGHRS and CDR2 YFSETQ. The CDR3 sequence: CASSSLSGTPANEQFF. For the CDR3, the DNA is TGCGCCAGCAGCTCGCTATCAGGGACCCCCGCCAATGAGCAGTTCTTC.

This clone was found a few times. The rearrangement joins TRBV7-9 to TRBJ1-1; the match to TRBD1 covers 7 bases. CDR3 size: 14 residues. The J segment lost 4 bases and the V segment lost 4 bases, leaving 6 bases of the junction unmatched. Germline CDR1 SEHNR, CDR2 FQNEAQ (reference sequence). The CDR3 DNA is TGTGCCAGCAGCTCCTCAGGGGGGAGCACTGAAGCTTTCTTT. Translating gives CASSSSGGSTEAFF.

The genes are TRBV29-1 and TRBJ1-1; D not certain. Deletions cut 6 bases from V and 5 bases from J, with 10 bases between. Germline V gives CDR1 SQVTM, CDR2 ANQGSEA. The CDR3 is 11 amino acids. CDR3: CSVGSWTEAFF. CDR3 DNA sequence: TGCAGCGTGGGCAGTTGGACTGAAGCTTTCTTT.

This clone showed up just a few times. J is TRBJ2-7 and V is TRBV6-5; 8 nucleotides align to TRBD1. This CDR3 is built from 16 residues. The germline gives CDR1 MNHEY, CDR2 SVGAGI. Trimming took 2 bases from V and 3 from J; bases not matched to a gene: 9. CDR3 region: CASSYDGQGKIYEQYF. The CDR3 DNA reads as TGTGCCAGCAGTTACGATGGACAGGGAAAAATCTACGAGCAGTACTTC.

This chain connects TRBV7-8 to TRBJ2-7; D may be TRBD2 (6 bases). CDR1 is SGHVS, CDR2 FQNEAQ, per germline. This CDR3 spans 14 amino acids. Trimming pared 8 bases from V and 1 base from J, leaving 15 bases between. Here the CDR3 DNA reads TGTGCCAGCGTCCCCAGGGACTTGTCCTACGAGCAGTACTTC. Amino acids: CASVPRDLSYEQYF.

This clone occurred a few times. This CDR3 reads CASSQAISGVADTQYF. The DNA of the CDR3 is TGCGCCAGCAGCCAAGCGATAAGCGGGGTGGCAGATACGCAGTATTTT. The chain combines TRBV4-1 with TRBJ2-3; TRBD2 agrees at 7 bases. CDR3 size: 16 residues. Looked up from germline, CDR1 is MGHRA and CDR2 is YSYEKL. The ends lost 1 base at V and 4 bases at J; junction bases unmatched: 8.

The sample holds a few counts of this clone. Distinct nucleotide sequences in the sample also encode this CDR3. The chain uses TRBV5-1 and TRBJ1-2, with unresolved D. The V gene's germline CDR1 is SGHRS and CDR2 YFSETQ. The CDR3 sequence is 13 residues long. V was clipped by 0 bases and J by 3 bases, with 6 bases between them. CDR3 bases: TGCGCCAGCAGCTTGGACACAGACTATGGCTACACCTTC. It encodes CASSLDTDYGYTF.

The rearrangement uses TRBV9 and TRBJ2-5, with D possibly matching TRBD2 (7 bases). The CDR3 extends over 15 amino acids. Trimming stripped 0 bases from V and 4 bases from J, with 13 bases between. In germline, CDR1 is SGDLS, CDR2 YYNGEE. The CDR3 here is CASSVGVGGPETQYF. The DNA for the CDR3 is TGTGCCAGCAGCGTAGGAGTCGGGGGGCCAGAGACCCAGTACTTC. Drawing the rest from reference TRBV9 and TRBJ2-5, the complete variable domain is DSGVTQTPKHLITATGQRVTLRCSPRSGDLSVYWYQQSLDQGLQFLIQYYNGEERAKGNILERFSAQQFPDLHSELNLSSLELGDSALYFCASSVGVGGPETQYFGPGTRLLVL.

Concerning this clone itself: This sample includes further DNA sequences coding for the same CDR3. This rearrangement joins TRBV7-2 to TRBJ1-2, with TRBD1 identical over 9 bases. Trimming at V came to 5 bases and at J to 5 bases, leaving 6 bases not matched to a gene. The V gene's germline CDR1 is SGHTA and CDR2 FQGNSA. This CDR3 has 14 amino acids. The CDR3, as DNA: TGTGCCAGCAGCCTGGACAGGGGATCATATGGCTACACCTTC. Translating gives CASSLDRGSYGYTF.

The chain joins TRBV11-2 to TRBJ1-2; D perhaps matches TRBD1 (5 bases). V dropped 4 bases and J dropped 11 bases, with 17 bases sitting between them. Germline assignment: CDR1 SGHAT and CDR2 FQNNGV. The CDR3 consists of 13 residues. The chain's CDR3 is CASSSIPDRGYTF. CDR3 sequence (DNA): TGTGCCAGCAGCTCTATACCCGACAGAGGTTACACCTTC.

This chain joins TRBV29-1 and TRBJ2-3; tentatively, D is TRBD1 or TRBD2 (5 bases each). The germline CDR1 and CDR2 sequences are SQVTM and ANQGSEA. V was pared by 7 bases and J by 2 bases, with 25 bases between. The CDR3 is 17 residues long. CDR3 sequence reads: CSAGTPRLKDLTDTQYF. For the CDR3, the DNA is TGCAGCGCCGGGACCCCGCGACTTAAGGACCTCACAGATACGCAGTATTTT.

The chain joins TRBV29-1 to TRBJ2-1, with 9 bases that match TRBD1. The CDR3 spans 11 residues. Germline CDR1 and CDR2: SQVTM and ANQGSEA. V trimming: 5 bases; J trimming: 10 bases; junction bases outside the gene matches: 3. CDR3 sequence reads: CSVHRGLEQFF. CDR3 nucleotide sequence: TGCAGCGTTCACAGGGGGCTGGAGCAGTTCTTC.

On this clone itself: The sample contains more than one DNA sequence encoding this CDR3. V usage is TRBV29-1 and J usage is TRBJ2-3; D ambiguous. CDR1 is SQVTM, CDR2 ANQGSEA, per germline. Trimming took off 6 bases at V and 0 bases at J, with 10 bases between the two ends. This CDR3 comprises 13 residues. The CDR3, as DNA: TGCAGCGTAATCGGACGGAGCACAGATACGCAGTATTTT. This gives the protein CSVIGRSTDTQYF.

The genes are TRBV30 and TRBJ2-6, with no clear D. Germline CDR1 reads GTSNPN; CDR2 reads SVGIG (reference sequence). V dropped 2 bases and J dropped 2 bases, with 10 bases sitting between them. The CDR3 runs to 15 residues. CDR3 loop: CAWSIRLPGANVLTF. DNA of the CDR3: TGTGCCTGGAGTATACGGTTACCTGGGGCCAACGTCCTGACTTTC.

The chain joins TRBV5-5 to TRBJ2-6; unclear D gene. Germline-derived CDR1 and CDR2 are SGHKS and YYEKEE (reference sequence). V was trimmed by 3 bases and J by 0 bases, leaving 19 bases between them. This CDR3 has 19 amino acids. In DNA, the CDR3 is TGTGCCAGCAGCTCCCGGACGGCGAAGTTTGACTCTGGGGCCAACGTCCTGACTTTC. Translation: CASSSRTAKFDSGANVLTF.

The chain links TRBV25-1 to TRBJ1-1; 8 positions agree with TRBD1. This CDR3 contains 15 residues. Looked up from germline, CDR1 is MGHDK and CDR2 is SYGVNS. After removal of 3 bases from V and 0 bases from J, the junction contained 3 bases not matched to a gene. CDR3 residues: CASSDLDRVNTEAFF. CDR3 bases: TGTGCCAGCAGTGATCTGGACAGGGTGAACACTGAAGCTTTCTTT.

This clone occurred once. The chain links TRBV7-6 to TRBJ2-6, with 7 bases aligning to TRBD1. After removal of 5 bases from V and 1 base from J, the junction contained 2 bases not matched to a gene. The CDR3 totals 15 residues. Germline lookup yields CDR1 SGHVS and CDR2 FNYEAQ. CDR3 coding DNA: TGTGCCAGCAGCCCACAGGGGTCTGGGGCCAACGTCCTGACTTTC. It codes for CASSPQGSGANVLTF.

This chain connects TRBV2 to TRBJ1-6; D is perhaps TRBD1 (6 bases). In germline, CDR1 is SNHLY, CDR2 FYNNEI. Trimming took 5 bases from V and 7 from J, leaving 18 bases between them. This CDR3 comprises 16 residues. The CDR3 DNA reads as TGTGCCAGCAGTCAGATGGGGGCAGGGCAAAATTCACCCCTCCACTTT. Its protein product is CASSQMGAGQNSPLHF. The whole variable domain, filled in from reference TRBV2 and TRBJ1-6, reads EPEVTQTPSHQVTQMGQEVILRCVPISNHLYFYWYRQILGQKVEFLVSFYNNEISEKSEIFDDQFSVERPDGSNFTLKIRSTKLEDSAMYFCASSQMGAGQNSPLHFGNGTRLTVT.

The CDR3, as DNA: TGTGCCAGCAGTGAACGCGGCGGTACTAGCACAGATACGCAGTATTTT. Translating it yields CASSERGGTSTDTQYF. This rearrangement joins TRBV6-1 to TRBJ2-3; the D is unclear. Trimming took off 2 bases at V and 0 bases at J, with 12 bases between the two ends. The CDR3 is made up of 16 amino acids. CDR1 and CDR2 from the germline V gene are MNHNS and SASEGT.

This CDR3 reads CASSLEGGTYNEQFF. The CDR3 coding sequence is TGTGCCAGCAGCTTGGAGGGGGGTACATACAATGAGCAGTTCTTC. V gene TRBV5-6 combines with J gene TRBJ2-1, with D perhaps assigned TRBD1 or TRBD2 (6 bases each). Trimming removed 0 bases at V and 4 bases at J, with 11 bases between. This CDR3 spans 15 amino acids. CDR1 is SGHDT, CDR2 YYEEEE, per germline. The whole variable domain, remainder taken from reference TRBV5-6 and TRBJ2-1, is DAGVTQSPTHLIKTRGQQVTLRCSPKSGHDTVSWYQQALGQGPQFIFQYYEEEERQRGNFPDRFSGHQFPNYSSELNVNALLLGDSALYLCASSLEGGTYNEQFFGPGTRLTVL.

The DNA of the CDR3 is TGTGCCAGCAGCACACGTGAGACCCAGTACTTC. It yields the protein CASSTRETQYF. The genes are TRBV6-6 and TRBJ2-5; D is uncertain. There are 11 residues in the CDR3. Looked up from germline, CDR1 is MNHNY and CDR2 is SVGAGI (reference sequence). The germline V and J ends were trimmed by 6 bases and 5 bases, with 7 bases remaining between them.

The chain carries TRBV29-1 and TRBJ2-1, with D perhaps given as TRBD1 or TRBD2 (5 bases each). Germline V CDR1 and CDR2: SQVTM, ANQGSEA. The CDR3 runs to 13 residues. Trimming removed 4 bases at V and 1 base at J, with 8 bases between. The CDR3 loop is CSVGDVSYNEQFF. CDR3 DNA: TGCAGCGTTGGGGACGTGTCCTACAATGAGCAGTTCTTC.

The chain combines TRBV19 with TRBJ1-2; D is unclear. Germline V gene sequence: CDR1 LNHDA, CDR2 SQIVND (reference sequence). The CDR3 is 15 amino acids. The V end was cut by 3 bases, the J end by 0 bases, with 11 bases between. The CDR3 nucleotides are TGTGCCAGTAGTATCGTCATAGCGACTAACTATGGCTACACCTTC. Encoded protein: CASSIVIATNYGYTF. The full variable domain, its missing parts supplied by reference TRBV19 and TRBJ1-2, is DGGITQSPKYLFRKEGQNVTLSCEQNLNHDAMYWYRQDPGQGLRLIYYSQIVNDFQKGDIAEGYSVSREKKESFPLTVTSAQKNPTAFYLCASSIVIATNYGYTFGSGTRLTVV.

The genes are TRBV6-5 and TRBJ1-1, with D possibly being TRBD1 (5 bases). Trimming stripped 2 bases from V and 1 base from J, with 8 bases between. This CDR3 comprises 14 residues. From germline, CDR1 is MNHEY and CDR2 SVGAGI. The CDR3 loop reads CASSYGTGNTEAFF. CDR3 coding DNA: TGTGCCAGCAGTTACGGGACGGGGAACACTGAAGCTTTCTTT.

This clone was picked up a small number of times. V usage is TRBV7-2 and J usage is TRBJ2-5, with 10 bases identical to TRBD2. Germline CDR1 reads SGHTA; CDR2 reads FQGNSA. This CDR3 comprises 15 residues. Germline trimming cut 3 bases from V and 3 bases from J; bases unmatched to any gene: 4. The CDR3 coding sequence is TGTGCCAGCAGCTTCCCAGCGGGGGGGAAAGAGACCCAGTACTTC. It translates to CASSFPAGGKETQYF.

The V call is TRBV7-8, the J call TRBJ2-4; 7 nucleotides agree with TRBD2. Germline V gives CDR1 SGHVS, CDR2 FQNEAQ. This CDR3 contains 17 residues. Losses at the gene ends were 4 bases for V and 4 bases for J; bases not matched to a gene: 13. The CDR3 DNA reads as TGTGCCAGCAGCTCGATCCTCGGACTAGTCGATAAAAACATTCAGTACTTC. Its translation: CASSSILGLVDKNIQYF.